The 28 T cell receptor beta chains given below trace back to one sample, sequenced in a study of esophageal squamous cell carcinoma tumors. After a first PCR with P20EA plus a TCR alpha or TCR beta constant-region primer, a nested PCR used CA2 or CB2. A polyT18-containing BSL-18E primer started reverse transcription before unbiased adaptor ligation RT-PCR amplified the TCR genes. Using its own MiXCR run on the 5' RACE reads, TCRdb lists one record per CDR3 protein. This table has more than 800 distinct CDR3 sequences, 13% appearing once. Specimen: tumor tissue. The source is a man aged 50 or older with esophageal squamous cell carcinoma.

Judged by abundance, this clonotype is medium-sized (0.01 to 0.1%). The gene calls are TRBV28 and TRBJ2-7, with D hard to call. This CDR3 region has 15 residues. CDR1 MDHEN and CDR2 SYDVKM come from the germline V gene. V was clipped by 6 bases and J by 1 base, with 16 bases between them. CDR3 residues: CASSPPFPSSYEQYF. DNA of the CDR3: TGTGCCAGCAGCCCCCCTTTTCCCAGTTCCTACGAGCAGTACTTC.

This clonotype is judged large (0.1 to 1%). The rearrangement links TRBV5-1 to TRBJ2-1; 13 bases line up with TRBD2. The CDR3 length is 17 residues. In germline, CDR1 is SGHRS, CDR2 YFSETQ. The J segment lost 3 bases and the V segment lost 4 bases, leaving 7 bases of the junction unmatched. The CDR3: CASSARLAGGYYNEQFF. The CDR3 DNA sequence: TGCGCCAGCAGCGCCCGACTAGCGGGAGGCTACTACAATGAGCAGTTCTTC.

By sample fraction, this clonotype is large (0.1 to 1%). The CDR3 is CASSGGPDTQYF. CDR3 in DNA: TGCGCCAGCAGCGGGGGTCCCGATACGCAGTATTTT. The chain couples TRBV5-1 to TRBJ2-3, with D perhaps matching TRBD1 or TRBD2 (5 bases each). The V gene lost 4 bases and the J gene lost 6 bases, with 9 bases spanning the gap. The germline gives CDR1 SGHRS, CDR2 YFSETQ. This CDR3 region has 12 residues. Based on the CDR3 plus reference TRBV5-1 and TRBJ2-3, the full variable domain is KAGVTQTPRYLIKTRGQQVTLSCSPISGHRSVSWYQQTPGQGLQFLFEYFSETQRNKGNFPGRFSGRQFSNSRSEMNVSTLELGDSALYLCASSGGPDTQYFGPGTRLTVL.

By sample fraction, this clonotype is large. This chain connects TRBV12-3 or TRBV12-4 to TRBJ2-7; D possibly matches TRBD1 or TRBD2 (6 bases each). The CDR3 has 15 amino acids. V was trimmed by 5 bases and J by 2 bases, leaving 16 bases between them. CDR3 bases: TGTGCCAGCAGTCCCCCGGGGCGGGACACCTACGAGCAGTACTTC. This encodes CASSPPGRDTYEQYF.

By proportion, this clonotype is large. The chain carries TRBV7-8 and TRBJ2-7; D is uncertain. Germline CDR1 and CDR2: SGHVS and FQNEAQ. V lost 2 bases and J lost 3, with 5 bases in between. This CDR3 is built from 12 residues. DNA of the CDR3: TGTGCCAGCAGCTTACTCTACTACGAGCAGTACTTC. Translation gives CASSLLYYEQYF. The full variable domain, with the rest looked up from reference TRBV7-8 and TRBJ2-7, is GAGVSQSPRYKVAKRGQDVALRCDPISGHVSLFWYQQALGQGPEFLTYFQNEAQLDKSGLPSDRFFAERPEGSVSTLKIQRTQQEDSAVYLCASSLLYYEQYFGPGTRLTVT.

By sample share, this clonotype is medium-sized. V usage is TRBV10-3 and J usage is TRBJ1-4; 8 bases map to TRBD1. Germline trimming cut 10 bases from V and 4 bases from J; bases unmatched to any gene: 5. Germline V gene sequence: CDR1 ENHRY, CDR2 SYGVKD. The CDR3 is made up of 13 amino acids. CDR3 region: CATRDRGNEKLFF. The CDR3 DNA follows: TGTGCCACCCGCGACAGGGGTAATGAAAAACTGTTTTTT.

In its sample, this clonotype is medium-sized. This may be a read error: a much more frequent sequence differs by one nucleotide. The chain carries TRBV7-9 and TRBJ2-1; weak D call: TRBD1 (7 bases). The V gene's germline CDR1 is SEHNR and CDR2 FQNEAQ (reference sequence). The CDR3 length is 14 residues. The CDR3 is CTSSLHQGGNEQFF. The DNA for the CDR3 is TGTACCAGCAGCTTACACCAGGGGGGAAATGAGCAGTTCTTC.

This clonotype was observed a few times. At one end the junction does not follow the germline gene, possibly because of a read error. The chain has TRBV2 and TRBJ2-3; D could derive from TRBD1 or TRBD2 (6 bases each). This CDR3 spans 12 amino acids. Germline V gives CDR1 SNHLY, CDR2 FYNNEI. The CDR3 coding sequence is TGTGCCAGCAGCGACTCTAGGGGGGTGCATGAATTT. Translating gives CASSDSRGVHEF.

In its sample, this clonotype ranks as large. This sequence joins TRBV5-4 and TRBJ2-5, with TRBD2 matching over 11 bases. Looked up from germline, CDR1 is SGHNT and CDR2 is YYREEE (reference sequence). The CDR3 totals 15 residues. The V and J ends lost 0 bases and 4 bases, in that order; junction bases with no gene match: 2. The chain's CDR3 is CASSLVSGGGETQYF. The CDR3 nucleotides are TGTGCCAGCAGCTTGGTTAGCGGGGGGGGAGAGACCCAGTACTTC. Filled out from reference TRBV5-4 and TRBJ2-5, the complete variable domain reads ETGVTQSPTHLIKTRGQQVTLRCSSQSGHNTVSWYQQALGQGPQFIFQYYREEENGRGNFPPRFSGLQFPNYSSELNVNALELDDSALYLCASSLVSGGGETQYFGPGTRLLVL.

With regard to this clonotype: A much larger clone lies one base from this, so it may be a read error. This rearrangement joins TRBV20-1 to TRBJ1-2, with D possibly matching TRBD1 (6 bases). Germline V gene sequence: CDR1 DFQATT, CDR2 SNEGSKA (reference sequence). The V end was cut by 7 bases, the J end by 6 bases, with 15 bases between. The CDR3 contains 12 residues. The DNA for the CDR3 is TGCAGTGAAACGGGACACAACGATGGCTACACCTTC. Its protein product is CSETGHNDGYTF.

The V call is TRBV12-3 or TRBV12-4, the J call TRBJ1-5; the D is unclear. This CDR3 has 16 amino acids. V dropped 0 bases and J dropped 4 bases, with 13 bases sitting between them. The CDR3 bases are TGTGCCAGCAGTTTAGCTGTGGGCAGCGGAAATCAGCCCCAGCATTTT. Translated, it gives CASSLAVGSGNQPQHF.

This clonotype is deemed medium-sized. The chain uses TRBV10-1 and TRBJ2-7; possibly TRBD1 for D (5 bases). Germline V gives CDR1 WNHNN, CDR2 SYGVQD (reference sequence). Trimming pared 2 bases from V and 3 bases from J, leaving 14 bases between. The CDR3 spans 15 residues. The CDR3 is CASSEKGWNFYEQYF. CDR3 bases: TGCGCCAGCAGTGAGAAGGGGTGGAATTTCTACGAGCAGTACTTC.

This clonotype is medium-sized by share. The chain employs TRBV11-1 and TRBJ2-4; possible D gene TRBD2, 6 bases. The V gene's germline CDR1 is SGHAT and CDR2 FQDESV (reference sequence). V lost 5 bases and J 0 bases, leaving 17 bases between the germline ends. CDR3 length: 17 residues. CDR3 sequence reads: CASSPGLGTIAKNIQYF. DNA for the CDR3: TGTGCCAGCAGCCCGGGACTGGGAACGATAGCCAAAAACATTCAGTACTTC.

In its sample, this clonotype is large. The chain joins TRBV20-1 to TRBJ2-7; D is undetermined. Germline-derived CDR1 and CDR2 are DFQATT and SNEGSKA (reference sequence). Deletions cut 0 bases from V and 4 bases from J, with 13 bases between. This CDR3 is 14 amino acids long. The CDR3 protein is CSARDPRRFYEQYF. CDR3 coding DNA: TGCAGTGCTAGAGATCCTAGGCGATTTTACGAGCAGTACTTC.

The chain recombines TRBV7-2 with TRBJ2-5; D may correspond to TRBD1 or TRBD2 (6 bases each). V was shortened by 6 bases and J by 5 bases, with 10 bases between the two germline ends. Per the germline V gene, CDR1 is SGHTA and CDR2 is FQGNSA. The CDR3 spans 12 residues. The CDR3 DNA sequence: TGTGCCAGCAGATGGAGGGGGGAGACCCAGTACTTC. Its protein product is CASRWRGETQYF.

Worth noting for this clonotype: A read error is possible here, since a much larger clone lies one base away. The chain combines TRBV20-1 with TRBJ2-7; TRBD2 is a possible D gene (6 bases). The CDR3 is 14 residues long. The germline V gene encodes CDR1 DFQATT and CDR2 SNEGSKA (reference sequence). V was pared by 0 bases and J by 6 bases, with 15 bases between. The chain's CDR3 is CSARDSSGTREQYF. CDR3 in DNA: TGCAGTGCTAGAGATAGTAGCGGTACACGCGAGCAGTACTTC.

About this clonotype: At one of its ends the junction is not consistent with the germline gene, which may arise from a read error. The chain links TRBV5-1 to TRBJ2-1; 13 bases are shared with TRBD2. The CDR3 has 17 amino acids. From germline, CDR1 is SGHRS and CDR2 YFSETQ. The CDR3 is CASSDRLAGGYYNEQLF. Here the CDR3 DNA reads TGCGCCAGCAGCGACCGACTAGCGGGAGGCTACTACAATGAGCAGTTATTC.

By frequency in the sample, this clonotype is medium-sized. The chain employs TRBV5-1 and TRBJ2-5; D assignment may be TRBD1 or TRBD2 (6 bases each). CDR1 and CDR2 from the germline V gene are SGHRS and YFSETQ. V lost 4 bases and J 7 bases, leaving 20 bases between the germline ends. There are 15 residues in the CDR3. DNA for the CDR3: TGCGCCAGCAGCACGTGGGGGGCAGCAACGGGGACCCAGTACTTC. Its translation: CASSTWGAATGTQYF.

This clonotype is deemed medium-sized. DNA for the CDR3: TGTGCCAGCAGCATTAGGGGGGAGACCCAGTACTTC. It yields the protein CASSIRGETQYF. The chain uses TRBV7-9 and TRBJ2-5, with D perhaps matching TRBD1 (6 bases). The V end was cut by 5 bases, the J end by 5 bases, with 9 bases between. Germline V gene data show CDR1 as SEHNR and CDR2 as FQNEAQ (reference sequence). The CDR3 runs 12 residues. Full variable domain (missing parts from reference TRBV7-9 and TRBJ2-5): DTGVSQNPRHKITKRGQNVTFRCDPISEHNRLYWYRQTLGQGPEFLTYFQNEAQLEKSRLLSDRFSAERPKGSFSTLEIQRTEQGDSAMYLCASSIRGETQYFGPGTRLLVL.

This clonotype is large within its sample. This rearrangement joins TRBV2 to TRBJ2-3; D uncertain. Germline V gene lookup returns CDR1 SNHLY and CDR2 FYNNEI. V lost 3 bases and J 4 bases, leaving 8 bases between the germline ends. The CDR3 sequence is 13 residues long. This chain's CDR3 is CASSDRKSDTQYF. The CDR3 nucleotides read TGTGCCAGCAGTGACAGGAAATCAGATACGCAGTATTTT.

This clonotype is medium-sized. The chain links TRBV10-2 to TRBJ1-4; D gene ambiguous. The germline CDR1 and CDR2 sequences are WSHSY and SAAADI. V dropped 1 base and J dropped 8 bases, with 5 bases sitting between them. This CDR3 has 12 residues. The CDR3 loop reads CASSELLEKLFF. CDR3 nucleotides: TGCGCCAGCAGTGAGTTGTTGGAAAAACTGTTTTTT.

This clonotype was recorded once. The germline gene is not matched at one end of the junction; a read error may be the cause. This chain's CDR3 is CASSSFGTDMQYF. The CDR3 DNA sequence: TGTGCCAGCAGTTCTTTTGGCACAGATATGCAGTATTTT. The rearrangement joins TRBV28 to TRBJ2-3, with D unclear. The CDR3 length is 13 residues. Germline CDR1 reads MDHEN; CDR2 reads SYDVKM.

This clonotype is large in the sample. CDR3 DNA: TGCAGTGCTAGAGAGTTGGCAGTCGGCAATCAGCCCCAGCATTTT. Its protein is CSARELAVGNQPQHF. This chain uses TRBV20-1 with TRBJ1-5; no reliable D call. CDR3 length: 15 residues. V lost 0 bases, J lost 2 bases, and 11 bases lay in between. Germline V gene data show CDR1 as DFQATT and CDR2 as SNEGSKA (reference sequence).

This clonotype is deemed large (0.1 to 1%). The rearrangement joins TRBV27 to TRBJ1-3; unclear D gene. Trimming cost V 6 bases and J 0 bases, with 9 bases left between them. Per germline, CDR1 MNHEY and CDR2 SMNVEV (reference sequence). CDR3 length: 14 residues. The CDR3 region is CASSPWGSGNTIYF. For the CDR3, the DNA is TGTGCCAGCAGCCCTTGGGGCTCTGGAAACACCATATATTTT.

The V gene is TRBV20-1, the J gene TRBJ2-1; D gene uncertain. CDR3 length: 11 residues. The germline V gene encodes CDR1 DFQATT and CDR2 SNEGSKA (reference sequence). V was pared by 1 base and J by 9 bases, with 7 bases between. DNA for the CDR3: TGCAGTGCTAGAGCACATGGTGAGCAGTTCTTC. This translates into CSARAHGEQFF.

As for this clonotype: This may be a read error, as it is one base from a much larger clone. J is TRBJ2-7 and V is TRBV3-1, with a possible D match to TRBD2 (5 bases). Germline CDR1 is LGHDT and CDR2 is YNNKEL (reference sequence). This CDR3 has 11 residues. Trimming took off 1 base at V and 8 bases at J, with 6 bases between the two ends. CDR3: CASSQGEQQYF. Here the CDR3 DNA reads TGTGCCAGCAGCCAAGGGGAGCAGCAGTACTTC.

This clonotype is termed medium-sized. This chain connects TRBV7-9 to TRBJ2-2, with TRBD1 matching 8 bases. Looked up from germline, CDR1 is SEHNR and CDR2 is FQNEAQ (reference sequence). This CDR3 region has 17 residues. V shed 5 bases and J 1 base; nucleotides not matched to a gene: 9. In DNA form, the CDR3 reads TGTGCCAGCAGCCCGACTTTAGACAGGGGGAACACCGGGGAGCTGTTTTTT. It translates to CASSPTLDRGNTGELFF.

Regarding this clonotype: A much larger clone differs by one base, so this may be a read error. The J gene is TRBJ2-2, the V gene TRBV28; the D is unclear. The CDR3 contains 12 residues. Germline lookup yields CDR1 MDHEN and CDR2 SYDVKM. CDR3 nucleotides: TGTGACAGCAGTTTAAACGCCGGGGAGCTGTTTTTT. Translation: CDSSLNAGELFF.